The next 3 T cell receptor beta chains were all read from a single sample in a study of blood T cell repertoires in COVID-19. Profiling relied on immunoSEQ multiplex PCR, and the TCRdb table lists in-frame clones only, not all of them. Altogether approximately 110,000 clones are present, approximately 90% being singletons, with the ten largest covering approximately 1.1%. The sample was peripheral blood. The receptors stem from a human donor in a cohort sampled during active COVID-19.

This rearrangement joins TRBV19 to TRBJ1-2; D gene unclear. CDR1 is LNHDA and CDR2 is SQIVND in the germline V gene (reference sequence). The V and J ends lost 9 bases and 1 base respectively, with 15 bases between them. The CDR3 contains 14 residues. The CDR3 here is CASRRADHNYGYTF. As DNA, the CDR3 is TGTGCCAGCAGGCGGGCGGATCATAACTATGGCTACACCTTC.

The V call is TRBV5-6, the J call TRBJ2-7, with a tentative D call TRBD1 (7 bases). Germline-derived CDR1 and CDR2 are SGHDT and YYEEEE. The germline V and J ends were trimmed by 3 bases and 4 bases, with 17 bases remaining between them. This CDR3 comprises 15 residues. Here the CDR3 DNA reads TGTGCCAGCAGCTCCCTGGAGGGGGCGGTGTACGAGCAGTACTTC. This sequence encodes CASSSLEGAVYEQYF.

The rearrangement joins TRBV9 to TRBJ1-3; D is unclear. The CDR3 runs 15 residues. V was pared by 2 bases and J by 3 bases, with 12 bases between. The germline V gene has CDR1 SGDLS and CDR2 YYNGEE. The CDR3 here is CASSVDFSLGNTIYF. In DNA, the CDR3 is TGTGCCAGCAGCGTCGACTTCTCTCTTGGAAACACCATATATTTT.